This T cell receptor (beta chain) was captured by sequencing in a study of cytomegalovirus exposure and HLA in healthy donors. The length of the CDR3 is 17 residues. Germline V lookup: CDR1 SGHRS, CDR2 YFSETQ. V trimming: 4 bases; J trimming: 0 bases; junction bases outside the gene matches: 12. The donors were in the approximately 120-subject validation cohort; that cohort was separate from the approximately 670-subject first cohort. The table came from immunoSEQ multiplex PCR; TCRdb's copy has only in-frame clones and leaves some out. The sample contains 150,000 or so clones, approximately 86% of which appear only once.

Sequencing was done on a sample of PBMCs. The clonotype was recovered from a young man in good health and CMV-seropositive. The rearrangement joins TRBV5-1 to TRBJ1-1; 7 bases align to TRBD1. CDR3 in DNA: TGCGCCAGCAGCGGAAGACAGGGTGAAGGGGTGAACACTGAAGCTTTCTTT. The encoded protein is CASSGRQGEGVNTEAFF.